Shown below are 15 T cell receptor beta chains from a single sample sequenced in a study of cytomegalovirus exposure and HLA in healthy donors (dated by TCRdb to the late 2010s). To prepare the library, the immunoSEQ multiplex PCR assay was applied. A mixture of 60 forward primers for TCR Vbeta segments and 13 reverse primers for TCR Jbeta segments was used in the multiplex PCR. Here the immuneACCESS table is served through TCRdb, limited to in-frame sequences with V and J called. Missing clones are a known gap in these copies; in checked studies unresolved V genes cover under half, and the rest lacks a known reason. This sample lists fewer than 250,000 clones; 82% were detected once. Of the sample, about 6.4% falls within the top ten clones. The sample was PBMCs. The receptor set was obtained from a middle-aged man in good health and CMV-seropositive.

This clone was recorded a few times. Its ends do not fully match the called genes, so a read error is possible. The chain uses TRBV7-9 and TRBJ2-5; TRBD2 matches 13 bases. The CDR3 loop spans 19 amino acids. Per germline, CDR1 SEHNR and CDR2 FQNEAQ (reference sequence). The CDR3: CSSSRLAPAGLAGRETQYF. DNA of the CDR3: TGTTCCAGCAGTCGTTTGGCCCCAGCGGGACTAGCGGGACGAGAGACCCAGTACTTC.

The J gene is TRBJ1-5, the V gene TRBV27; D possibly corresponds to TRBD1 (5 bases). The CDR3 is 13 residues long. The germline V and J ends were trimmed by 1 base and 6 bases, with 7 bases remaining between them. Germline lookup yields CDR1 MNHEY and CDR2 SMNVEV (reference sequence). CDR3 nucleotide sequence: TGTGCCAGCAGTTTATTGGGGGGTCAGCCCCAGCATTTT. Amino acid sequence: CASSLLGGQPQHF.

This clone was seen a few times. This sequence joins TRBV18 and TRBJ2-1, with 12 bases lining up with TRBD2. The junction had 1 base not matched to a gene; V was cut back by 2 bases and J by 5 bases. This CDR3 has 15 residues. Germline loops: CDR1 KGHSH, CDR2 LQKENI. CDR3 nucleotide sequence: TGTGCCAGCTCACCAACTAGCGGGAGGAACAATGAGCAGTTCTTC. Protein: CASSPTSGRNNEQFF.

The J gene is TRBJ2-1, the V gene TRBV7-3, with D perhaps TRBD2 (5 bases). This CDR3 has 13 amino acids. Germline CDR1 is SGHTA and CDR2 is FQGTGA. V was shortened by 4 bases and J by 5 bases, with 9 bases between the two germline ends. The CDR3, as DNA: TGTGCCAGCAGCTCCACTAGAGACAATGAGCAGTTCTTC. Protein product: CASSSTRDNEQFF. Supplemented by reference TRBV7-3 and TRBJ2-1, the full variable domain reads GAGVSQTPSNKVTEKGKYVELRCDPISGHTALYWYRQSLGQGPEFLIYFQGTGAADDSGLPNDRFFAVRPEGSVSTLKIQRTERGDSAVYLCASSSTRDNEQFFGPGTRLTVL.

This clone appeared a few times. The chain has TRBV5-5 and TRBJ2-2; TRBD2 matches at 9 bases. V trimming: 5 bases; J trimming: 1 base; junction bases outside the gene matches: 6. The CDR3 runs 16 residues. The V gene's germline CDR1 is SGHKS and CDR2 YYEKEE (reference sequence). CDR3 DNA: TGTGCCAGCAGGGGGGGACTAGCAGGGAACACCGGGGAGCTGTTTTTT. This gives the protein CASRGGLAGNTGELFF.

The CDR3 is CASSPERVNQPQHF. DNA for the CDR3: TGTGCCAGCTCACCAGAGAGGGTCAATCAGCCCCAGCATTTT. V and J are TRBV18 and TRBJ1-5; D is ambiguous. CDR1 KGHSH and CDR2 LQKENI come from the germline V gene. This CDR3 has 14 residues. Trimming removed 2 bases at V and 3 bases at J, with 8 bases between.

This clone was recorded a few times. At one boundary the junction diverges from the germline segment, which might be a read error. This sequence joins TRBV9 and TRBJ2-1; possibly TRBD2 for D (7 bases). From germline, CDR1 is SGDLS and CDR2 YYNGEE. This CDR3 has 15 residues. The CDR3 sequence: CASAVGGGLHNEQFF. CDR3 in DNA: TGTGCCAGCGCCGTAGGGGGAGGGCTTCACAACGAGCAGTTCTTC.

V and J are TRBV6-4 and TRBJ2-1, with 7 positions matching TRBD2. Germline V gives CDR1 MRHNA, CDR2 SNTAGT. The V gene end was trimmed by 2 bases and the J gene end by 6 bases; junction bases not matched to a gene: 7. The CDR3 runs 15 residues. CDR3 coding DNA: TGTGCCAGCAGTGACAGGATGGGAGGGTTCAATGAGCAGTTCTTC. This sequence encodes CASSDRMGGFNEQFF.

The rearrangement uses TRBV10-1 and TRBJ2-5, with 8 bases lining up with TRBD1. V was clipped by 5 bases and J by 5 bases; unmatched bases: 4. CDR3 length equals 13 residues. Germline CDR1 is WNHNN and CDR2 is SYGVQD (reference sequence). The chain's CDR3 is CASSPGGRETQYF. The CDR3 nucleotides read TGCGCCAGCAGTCCAGGGGGCCGGGAGACCCAGTACTTC.

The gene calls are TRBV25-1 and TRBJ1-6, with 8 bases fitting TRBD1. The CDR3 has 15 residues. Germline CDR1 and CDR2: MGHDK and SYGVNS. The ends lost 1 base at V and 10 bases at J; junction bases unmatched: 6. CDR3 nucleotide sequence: TGTGCCAGCAGTGAATTTCACGGGACAGGATCACCCCTCCACTTT. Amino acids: CASSEFHGTGSPLHF. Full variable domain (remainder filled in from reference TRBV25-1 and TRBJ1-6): EADIYQTPRYLVIGTGKKITLECSQTMGHDKMYWYQQDPGMELHLIHYSYGVNSTEKGDLSSESTVSRIRTEHFPLTLESARPSHTSQYLCASSEFHGTGSPLHFGNGTRLTVT.

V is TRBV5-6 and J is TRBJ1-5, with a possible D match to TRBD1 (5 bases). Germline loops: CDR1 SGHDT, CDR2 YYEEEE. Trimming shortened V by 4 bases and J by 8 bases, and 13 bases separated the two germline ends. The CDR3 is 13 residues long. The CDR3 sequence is CASSDSRAEPQHF. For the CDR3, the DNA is TGTGCCAGCAGCGACTCCAGGGCGGAGCCCCAGCATTTT.

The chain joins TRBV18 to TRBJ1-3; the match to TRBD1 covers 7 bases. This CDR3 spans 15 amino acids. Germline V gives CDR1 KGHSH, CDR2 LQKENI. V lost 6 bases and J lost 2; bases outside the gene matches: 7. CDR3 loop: CASSDRVQAGNTIYF. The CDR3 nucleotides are TGTGCCAGCTCTGACAGGGTTCAAGCTGGAAACACCATATATTTT. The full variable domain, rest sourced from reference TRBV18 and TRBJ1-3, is NAGVMQNPRHLVRRRGQEARLRCSPMKGHSHVYWYRQLPEEGLKFMVYLQKENIIDESGMPKERFSAEFPKEGPSILRIQQVVRGDSAAYFCASSDRVQAGNTIYFGEGSWLTVV.

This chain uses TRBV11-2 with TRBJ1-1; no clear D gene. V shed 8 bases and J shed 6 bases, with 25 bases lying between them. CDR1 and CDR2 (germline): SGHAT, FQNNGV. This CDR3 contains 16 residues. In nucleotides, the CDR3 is TGTGCCAGCCGGAGGGTTGGTAGGGAGAGGTCCCCTGAAGCTTTCTTT. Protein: CASRRVGRERSPEAFF. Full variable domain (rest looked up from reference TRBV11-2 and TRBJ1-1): EAGVAQSPRYKIIEKRQSVAFWCNPISGHATLYWYQQILGQGPKLLIQFQNNGVVDDSQLPKDRFSAERLKGVDSTLKIQPAKLEDSAVYLCASRRVGRERSPEAFFGQGTRLTVV.

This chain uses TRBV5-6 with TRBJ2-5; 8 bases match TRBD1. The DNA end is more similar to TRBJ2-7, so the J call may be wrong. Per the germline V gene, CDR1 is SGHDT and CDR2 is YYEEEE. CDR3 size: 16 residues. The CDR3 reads CASSFPGQAFSYEQYF. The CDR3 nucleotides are TGTGCCAGCAGCTTCCCGGGACAGGCCTTCTCCTACGAGCAGTACTTC.

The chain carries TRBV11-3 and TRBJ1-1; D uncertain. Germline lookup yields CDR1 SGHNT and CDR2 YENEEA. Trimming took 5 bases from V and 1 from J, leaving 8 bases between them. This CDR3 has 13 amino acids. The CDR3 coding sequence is TGTGCCAGCAGCGTTACAGAGAACACTGAAGCTTTCTTT. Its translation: CASSVTENTEAFF.